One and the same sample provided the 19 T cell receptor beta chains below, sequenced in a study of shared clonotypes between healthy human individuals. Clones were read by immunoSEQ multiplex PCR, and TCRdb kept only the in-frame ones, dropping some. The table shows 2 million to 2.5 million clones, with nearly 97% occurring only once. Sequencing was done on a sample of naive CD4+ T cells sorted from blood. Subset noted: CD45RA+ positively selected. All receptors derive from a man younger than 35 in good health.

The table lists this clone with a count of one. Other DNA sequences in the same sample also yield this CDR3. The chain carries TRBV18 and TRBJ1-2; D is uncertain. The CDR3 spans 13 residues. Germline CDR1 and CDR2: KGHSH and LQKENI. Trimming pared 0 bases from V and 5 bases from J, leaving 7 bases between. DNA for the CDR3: TGTGCCAGCTCACCACCGAGCTCATATGGCTACACCTTC. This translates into CASSPPSSYGYTF.

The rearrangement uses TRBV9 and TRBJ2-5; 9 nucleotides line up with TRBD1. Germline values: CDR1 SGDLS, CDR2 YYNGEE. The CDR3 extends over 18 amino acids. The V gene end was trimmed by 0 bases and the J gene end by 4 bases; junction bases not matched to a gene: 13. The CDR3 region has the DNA TGTGCCAGCAGCGTAGGTTACTTTGGACAGGGGATTTCAGAGACCCAGTACTTC. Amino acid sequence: CASSVGYFGQGISETQYF.

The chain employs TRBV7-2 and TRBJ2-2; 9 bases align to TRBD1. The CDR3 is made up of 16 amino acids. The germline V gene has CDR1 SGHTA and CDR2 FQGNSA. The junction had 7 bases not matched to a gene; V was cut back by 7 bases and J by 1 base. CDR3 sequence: CASTLDRGVNTGELFF. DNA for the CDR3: TGTGCCAGCACCCTGGACAGGGGAGTGAACACCGGGGAGCTGTTTTTT.

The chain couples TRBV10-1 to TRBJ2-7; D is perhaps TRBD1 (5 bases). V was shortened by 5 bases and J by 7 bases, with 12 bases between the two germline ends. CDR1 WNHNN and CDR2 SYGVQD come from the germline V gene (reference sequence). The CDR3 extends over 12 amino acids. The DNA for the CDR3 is TGCGCCAGCAGTCAAACAGGTGGAGAGCAGTACTTC. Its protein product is CASSQTGGEQYF.

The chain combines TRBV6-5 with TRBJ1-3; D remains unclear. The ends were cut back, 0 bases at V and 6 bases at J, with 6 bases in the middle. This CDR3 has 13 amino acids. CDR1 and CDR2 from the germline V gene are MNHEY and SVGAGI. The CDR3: CASSYSTANTIYF. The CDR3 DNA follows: TGTGCCAGCAGTTACTCTACCGCAAACACCATATATTTT.

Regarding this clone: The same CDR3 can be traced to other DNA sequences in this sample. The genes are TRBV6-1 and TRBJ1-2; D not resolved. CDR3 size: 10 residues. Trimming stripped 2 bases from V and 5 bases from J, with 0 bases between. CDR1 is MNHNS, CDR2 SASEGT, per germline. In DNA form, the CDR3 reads TGTGCCAGCAGTGAATATGGCTACACCTTC. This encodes CASSEYGYTF.

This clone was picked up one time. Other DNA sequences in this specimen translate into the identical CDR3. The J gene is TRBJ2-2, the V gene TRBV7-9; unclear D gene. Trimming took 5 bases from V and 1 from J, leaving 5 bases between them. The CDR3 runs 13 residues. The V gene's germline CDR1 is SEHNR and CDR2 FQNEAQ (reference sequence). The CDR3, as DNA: TGTGCCAGCAGCCCGAGGAACACCGGGGAGCTGTTTTTT. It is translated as CASSPRNTGELFF.

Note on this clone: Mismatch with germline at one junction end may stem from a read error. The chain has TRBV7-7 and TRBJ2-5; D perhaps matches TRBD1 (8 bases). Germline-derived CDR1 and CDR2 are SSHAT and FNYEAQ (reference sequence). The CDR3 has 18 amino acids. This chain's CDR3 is CASSSSGGCGRVRETQYF. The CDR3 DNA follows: TGTGCTAGCAGCTCGTCAGGGGGCTGCGGGAGAGTTCGGGAGACCCAGTACTTC.

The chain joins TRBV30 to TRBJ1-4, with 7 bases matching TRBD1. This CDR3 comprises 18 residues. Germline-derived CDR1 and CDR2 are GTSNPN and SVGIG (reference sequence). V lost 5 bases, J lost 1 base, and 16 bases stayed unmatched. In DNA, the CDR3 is TGTGCCTGGGAAAGGATCGGACAGGTGGGGGAAACTAATGAAAAACTGTTTTTT. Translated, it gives CAWERIGQVGETNEKLFF.

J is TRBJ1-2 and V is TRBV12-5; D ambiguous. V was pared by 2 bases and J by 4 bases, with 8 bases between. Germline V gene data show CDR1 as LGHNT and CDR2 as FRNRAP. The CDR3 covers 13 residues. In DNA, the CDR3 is TGTGCTAGTGGTTTGTATGGCTCCTATGGCTACACCTTC. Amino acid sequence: CASGLYGSYGYTF.

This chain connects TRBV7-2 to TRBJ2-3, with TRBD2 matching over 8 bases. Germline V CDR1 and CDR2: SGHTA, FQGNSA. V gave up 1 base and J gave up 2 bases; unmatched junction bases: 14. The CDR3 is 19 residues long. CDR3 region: CASSLVFSGTVGHTDTQYF. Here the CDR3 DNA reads TGTGCCAGCAGCTTAGTGTTTAGCGGGACGGTGGGGCACACAGATACGCAGTATTTT.

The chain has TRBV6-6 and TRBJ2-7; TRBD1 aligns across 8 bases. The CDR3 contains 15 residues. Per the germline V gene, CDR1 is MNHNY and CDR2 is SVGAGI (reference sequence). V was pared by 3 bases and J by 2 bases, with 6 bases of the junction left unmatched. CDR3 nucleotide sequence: TGTGCCAGCAGTTATCAGGGGGCGCAGGCCTACGAGCAGTACTTC. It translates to CASSYQGAQAYEQYF.

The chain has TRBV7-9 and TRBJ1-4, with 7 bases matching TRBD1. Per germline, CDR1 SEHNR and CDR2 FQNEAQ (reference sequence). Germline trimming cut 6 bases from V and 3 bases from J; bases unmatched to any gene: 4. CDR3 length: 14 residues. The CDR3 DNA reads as TGTGCCAGCAGACAGGGGTCCTCTAATGAAAAACTGTTTTTT. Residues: CASRQGSSNEKLFF.

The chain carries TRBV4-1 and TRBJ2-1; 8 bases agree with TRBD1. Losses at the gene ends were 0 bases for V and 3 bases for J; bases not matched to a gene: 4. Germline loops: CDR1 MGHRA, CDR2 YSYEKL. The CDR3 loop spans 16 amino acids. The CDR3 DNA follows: TGCGCCAGCAGCCAAGATCCCAGGGGGCTCTACAATGAGCAGTTCTTC. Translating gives CASSQDPRGLYNEQFF.

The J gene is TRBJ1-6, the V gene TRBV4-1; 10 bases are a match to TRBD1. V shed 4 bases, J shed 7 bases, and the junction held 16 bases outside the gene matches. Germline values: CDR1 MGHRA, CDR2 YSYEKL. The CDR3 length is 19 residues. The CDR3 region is CASSLRYLWTGGSNSPLHF. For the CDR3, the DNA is TGCGCCAGCAGCCTACGATATCTGTGGACAGGGGGTTCGAATTCACCCCTCCACTTT.

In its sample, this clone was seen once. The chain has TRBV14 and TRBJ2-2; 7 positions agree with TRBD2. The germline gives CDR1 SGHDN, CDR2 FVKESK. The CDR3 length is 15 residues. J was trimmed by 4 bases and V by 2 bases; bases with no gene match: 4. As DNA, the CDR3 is TGTGCCAGCAGCCAACAACTAGCGAGCACCGGGGAGCTGTTTTTT. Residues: CASSQQLASTGELFF.

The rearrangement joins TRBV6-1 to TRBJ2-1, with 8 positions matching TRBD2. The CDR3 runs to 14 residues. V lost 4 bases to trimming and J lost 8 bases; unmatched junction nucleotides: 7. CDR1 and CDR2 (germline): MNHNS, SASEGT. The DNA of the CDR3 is TGTGCCAGCAGTGGCGGACTAGCTGGGCATGAGCAGTTCTTC. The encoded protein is CASSGGLAGHEQFF.

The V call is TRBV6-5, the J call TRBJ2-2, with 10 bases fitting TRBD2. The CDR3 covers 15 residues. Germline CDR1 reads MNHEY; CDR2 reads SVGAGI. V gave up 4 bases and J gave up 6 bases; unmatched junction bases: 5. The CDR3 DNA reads TGTGCCAGCAGTTCGAGGACTAGCGGTGCCGGGGAGCTGTTTTTT. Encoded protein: CASSSRTSGAGELFF.

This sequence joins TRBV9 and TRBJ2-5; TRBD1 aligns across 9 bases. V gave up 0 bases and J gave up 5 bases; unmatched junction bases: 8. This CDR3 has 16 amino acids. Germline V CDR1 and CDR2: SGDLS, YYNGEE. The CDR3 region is CASSVGSGQGRETQYF. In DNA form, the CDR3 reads TGTGCCAGCAGCGTAGGTTCGGGACAGGGACGCGAGACCCAGTACTTC. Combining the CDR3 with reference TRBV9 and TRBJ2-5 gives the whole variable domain DSGVTQTPKHLITATGQRVTLRCSPRSGDLSVYWYQQSLDQGLQFLIQYYNGEERAKGNILERFSAQQFPDLHSELNLSSLELGDSALYFCASSVGSGQGRETQYFGPGTRLLVL.